Presented here are 29 T cell receptor beta chains from one specimen sequenced in a study of T cells in Graves' hyperthyroidism and ophthalmopathy. From RNA transcripts, TCR beta CDR3 regions were amplified. The study used the HTBI primer set for a first-round RT-PCR of the TCR CDR3. A single record per CDR3 protein comes from TCRdb applying MiXCR to the multiplex PCR reads. The table records over 700,000 distinct CDR3 sequences, 30% to 40% of them present only once. Material: blood. All receptors come from a woman in her forties with Graves' hyperthyroidism.

This clonotype was seen ten or more times. The J gene is TRBJ2-7, the V gene TRBV5-1; TRBD2 aligns across 9 bases. This CDR3 region has 14 residues. V lost 3 bases, J lost 3 bases, and 4 bases stayed unmatched. Germline V gene data show CDR1 as SGHRS and CDR2 as YFSETQ. The CDR3 DNA is TGCGCCAGCAGCTACGGGACTAGCAACTACGAGCAGTACTTC. It codes for CASSYGTSNYEQYF.

This clonotype was counted only a few times. The J gene is TRBJ2-5, the V gene TRBV4-1, with 7 bases lining up with TRBD2. CDR1 is MGHRA, CDR2 YSYEKL, per germline. This CDR3 is 17 amino acids long. V lost 1 base to trimming and J lost 2 bases; unmatched junction nucleotides: 10. The CDR3 region is CASSQGGMRERQETQYF. The CDR3 DNA sequence: TGCGCCAGCAGCCAAGGGGGTATGCGGGAGCGGCAAGAGACCCAGTACTTC.

There are a few counts of this clonotype. The CDR3, as DNA: TGTGCCAGCAGGCCGGGAATCTCCTACGAGCAGTACTTC. Protein sequence: CASRPGISYEQYF. The V and J genes are TRBV12-3 or TRBV12-4 and TRBJ2-7; tentative D call: TRBD2 (5 bases). With 6 bases removed from V and 0 bases from J, the gap between germline ends came to 9 bases. The CDR3 consists of 13 residues.

This clonotype was counted many times. The V gene is TRBV15, the J gene TRBJ2-7, with 14 bases that match TRBD2. Trimming removed 3 bases from V and 7 bases from J; junction bases left unmatched: 8. CDR1 LNHNV and CDR2 YYDKDF come from the germline V gene (reference sequence). This CDR3 has 16 residues. CDR3 in DNA: TGTGCCACCAGCAGTGAGACTAGCGGGAGGGCCAGGGAGCAGTACTTC. Translated, it gives CATSSETSGRAREQYF.

This clonotype was recorded a few times. V gene TRBV29-1 combines with J gene TRBJ1-1; a possible D gene is TRBD1 (5 bases). The CDR3 runs 13 residues. Germline values: CDR1 SQVTM, CDR2 ANQGSEA. Trimming pared 6 bases from V and 0 bases from J, leaving 11 bases between. CDR3 loop: CSVAGLMNTEAFF. CDR3 sequence (DNA): TGCAGCGTGGCGGGACTGATGAACACTGAAGCTTTCTTT. The whole variable domain, remainder taken from reference TRBV29-1 and TRBJ1-1, is SAVISQKPSRDICQRGTSLTIQCQVDSQVTMMFWYRQQPGQSLTLIATANQGSEATYESGFVIDKFPISRPNLTFSTLTVSNMSPEDSSIYLCSVAGLMNTEAFFGQGTRLTVV.

This clonotype was detected a few times. This chain connects TRBV12-3 or TRBV12-4 to TRBJ1-1; D perhaps matches TRBD1 (5 bases). The CDR3 is made up of 14 amino acids. Trimming shortened V by 3 bases and J by 3 bases, and 11 bases separated the two germline ends. CDR3 nucleotides: TGTGCCAGCAGTTTCGTTAGGGGACACACTGAAGCTTTCTTT. It encodes CASSFVRGHTEAFF.

This clonotype was seen a handful of times. This chain links TRBV11-3 with TRBJ1-6, with D uncertain. The V end lost 0 bases, the J end lost 5 bases, and 8 bases lay between the germline ends. There are 15 residues in the CDR3. Per germline, CDR1 SGHNT and CDR2 YENEEA. DNA of the CDR3: TGTGCCAGCAGCTTAGATGGAATGAATAATTCACCCCTCCACTTT. Protein sequence: CASSLDGMNNSPLHF.

This clonotype was found many times. This chain joins TRBV6-5 and TRBJ2-7; D gene uncertain. The ends were cut back, 1 base at V and 6 bases at J, with 4 bases in the middle. Germline V lookup: CDR1 MNHEY, CDR2 SVGAGI. This CDR3 spans 11 amino acids. The CDR3 nucleotides are TGTGCCAGCAGTTACTGGGGCGAGCAGTACTTC. It specifies CASSYWGEQYF.

The chain couples TRBV12-5 to TRBJ1-1; D is perhaps TRBD1 (6 bases). Germline values: CDR1 LGHNT, CDR2 FRNRAP. The CDR3 runs to 16 residues. V shed 11 bases and J shed 0 bases, with 22 bases lying between them. The DNA of the CDR3 is TGTGCTCCTACGTGGGGGGCGAGATCCATGAACACTGAAGCTTTCTTT. As protein: CAPTWGARSMNTEAFF.

At least ten counts were recorded for this clonotype. CDR3 DNA sequence: TGCAGTGCCCGGAACTTCAATTACGAGCAGTACTTC. Its protein product is CSARNFNYEQYF. The genes are TRBV20-1 and TRBJ2-7, with unresolved D. Germline assignment: CDR1 DFQATT and CDR2 SNEGSKA (reference sequence). The length of the CDR3 is 12 residues. The V gene lost 6 bases and the J gene lost 4 bases, with 13 bases spanning the gap.

A note on this clonotype: A much larger clone differs from this one at a single base, so this may be a read error. The chain uses TRBV6-5 and TRBJ1-2; D remains unclear. The CDR3 has 13 residues. CDR1 MNHEY and CDR2 SVGAGI come from the germline V gene. Here the CDR3 reads CVTRLEGNHGYTF. The CDR3 DNA is TGTGTCACGAGGTTGGAGGGCAATCATGGCTACACCTTC.

This clonotype was observed many times. The J gene is TRBJ1-5, the V gene TRBV10-2; 8 bases map to TRBD1. Germline V gene sequence: CDR1 WSHSY, CDR2 SAAADI. With 8 bases clipped from V and 2 bases from J, the junction kept 5 bases outside the gene matches. The length of the CDR3 is 14 residues. The chain's CDR3 is CASAGGAGNQPQHF. Here the CDR3 DNA reads TGCGCCAGCGCAGGGGGCGCGGGCAATCAGCCCCAGCATTTT.

This clonotype was observed at least ten times. One end of the junction fails to match germline, which may point to a read error. This chain connects TRBV5-1 to TRBJ2-5; unclear D gene. The CDR3 consists of 11 residues. Germline CDR1 reads SGHRS; CDR2 reads YFSETQ. The DNA for the CDR3 is TGTGCCAGCAGCTTAGATGAGACCCAGTACTTC. Translated: CASSLDETQYF.

This clonotype was picked up many times. The CDR3 sequence is CASSPGTGPNQPQHF. As DNA, the CDR3 is TGTGCCAGCAGTCCCGGGACAGGCCCCAATCAGCCCCAGCATTTT. The chain uses TRBV2 and TRBJ1-5, with TRBD1 matching over 8 bases. The CDR3 is 15 residues long. From germline, CDR1 is SNHLY and CDR2 FYNNEI. Trimming cost V 5 bases and J 3 bases; bases outside gene matches: 6.

This clonotype was counted a few times. This chain joins TRBV7-9 and TRBJ1-4, with a possible D match to TRBD1 (5 bases). Germline V gives CDR1 SEHNR, CDR2 FQNEAQ (reference sequence). The CDR3 has 15 residues. The germline V and J ends were trimmed by 5 bases and 12 bases, with 22 bases remaining between them. CDR3 loop: CASSPSRVETGELFF. In DNA form, the CDR3 reads TGTGCCAGCAGCCCAAGCAGGGTAGAAACCGGGGAACTGTTTTTT. Based on the CDR3 plus reference TRBV7-9 and TRBJ1-4, the full variable domain is DTGVSQNPRHKITKRGQNVTFRCDPISEHNRLYWYRQTLGQGPEFLTYFQNEAQLEKSRLLSDRFSAERPKGSFSTLEIQRTEQGDSAMYLCASSPSRVETGELFFGSGTQLSVL.

This clonotype occurred a few times. The V call is TRBV3-1, the J call TRBJ1-6; TRBD1 matches at 8 bases. Germline V gives CDR1 LGHDT, CDR2 YNNKEL (reference sequence). CDR3 length equals 15 residues. J lost 10 bases, V lost 4 bases, and 9 bases had no gene match. CDR3 residues: CASSLTGAFRSPLHF. DNA for the CDR3: TGTGCCAGCAGCCTGACAGGGGCGTTTCGATCACCCCTCCACTTT.

The table lists this clonotype with a few counts. V usage is TRBV6-5 and J usage is TRBJ1-2; weak D call: TRBD1 (5 bases). Germline CDR1 is MNHEY and CDR2 is SVGAGI. CDR3 size: 14 residues. Trimming cost V 6 bases and J 4 bases, with 15 bases left between them. This CDR3 reads CASRPPGTSYGYTF. Here the CDR3 DNA reads TGTGCCAGCAGACCCCCCGGGACGAGCTATGGCTACACCTTC.

CDR3 residues: CASSLVGGRGLETQYF. The CDR3 coding sequence is TGTGCCAGCAGCTTAGTAGGGGGACGGGGTTTGGAGACCCAGTACTTC. The J gene is TRBJ2-5, the V gene TRBV7-9; D is possibly TRBD1 (6 bases). This CDR3 comprises 16 residues. Germline loops: CDR1 SEHNR, CDR2 FQNEAQ (reference sequence). Trimming took off 1 base at V and 5 bases at J, with 17 bases between the two ends.

As concerns this clonotype: Mismatch with germline at one junction end may stem from a read error. The chain carries TRBV7-9 and TRBJ2-6; TRBD1 matches 12 bases. Germline V gene data show CDR1 as SEHNR and CDR2 as FQNEAQ (reference sequence). CDR3 length: 20 amino acids. CDR3: CASSQASGTGGATGANVLTF. The DNA of the CDR3 is TGCGCCAGCAGCCAAGCCTCTGGGACAGGGGGCGCGACTGGGGCCAACGTCCTGACTTTC.

The chain recombines TRBV6-5 with TRBJ2-7; D ambiguous. Trimming shortened V by 1 base and J by 3 bases, and 10 bases separated the two germline ends. CDR3 size: 14 residues. In germline, CDR1 is MNHEY, CDR2 SVGAGI. The CDR3 coding sequence is TGTGCCAGCAGTTACTATGAGCCAAACTACGAGCAGTACTTC. This sequence encodes CASSYYEPNYEQYF.

This clonotype was found a few times. V is TRBV10-3 and J is TRBJ1-1; D is unclear. The CDR3 extends over 14 amino acids. Germline-derived CDR1 and CDR2 are ENHRY and SYGVKD. V was shortened by 2 bases and J by 2 bases, with 9 bases between the two germline ends. CDR3 nucleotides: TGTGCCATCAGTGAGAGAGGAGGTAACACTGAAGCTTTCTTT. Its translation is CAISERGGNTEAFF.

The rearrangement uses TRBV29-1 and TRBJ1-5; 7 bases map to TRBD1. Unmatched junction bases numbered 4, after V lost 8 bases and J lost 3 bases. Germline V gene lookup returns CDR1 SQVTM and CDR2 ANQGSEA. CDR3 length: 12 residues. CDR3 loop: CSPTGFNQPQHF. CDR3 bases: TGCAGCCCGACAGGGTTCAATCAGCCCCAGCATTTT. Supplemented by reference TRBV29-1 and TRBJ1-5, the full variable domain reads SAVISQKPSRDICQRGTSLTIQCQVDSQVTMMFWYRQQPGQSLTLIATANQGSEATYESGFVIDKFPISRPNLTFSTLTVSNMSPEDSSIYLCSPTGFNQPQHFGDGTRLSIL.

The chain recombines TRBV7-6 with TRBJ1-1; no clear D. V was shortened by 5 bases and J by 5 bases, with 12 bases between the two germline ends. There are 13 residues in the CDR3. The V gene's germline CDR1 is SGHVS and CDR2 FNYEAQ. CDR3 in DNA: TGTGCCAGCAGCCGCATTAGCGGGACTGAAGCTTTCTTT. Its translation is CASSRISGTEAFF.

The chain has TRBV5-1 and TRBJ2-2, with 10 bases lining up with TRBD2. The germline V gene has CDR1 SGHRS and CDR2 YFSETQ. V was clipped by 4 bases and J by 7 bases; unmatched bases: 10. The CDR3 sequence is 16 residues long. DNA for the CDR3: TGCGCCAGCAGCACACCCACTAGCGGGACCGGCGGGGAGCTGTTTTTT. This sequence encodes CASSTPTSGTGGELFF.

This clonotype was counted only a few times. The gene calls are TRBV10-3 and TRBJ1-3, with D maybe TRBD1 (5 bases). V was cut by 10 bases and J by 0 bases, with 16 bases left in between. This CDR3 contains 15 residues. From germline, CDR1 is ENHRY and CDR2 SYGVKD. For the CDR3, the DNA is TGTGCCAGCCAAGACAGTCCCAACTCTGGAAACACCATATATTTT. Residues: CASQDSPNSGNTIYF.

This chain joins TRBV18 and TRBJ2-7; 8 bases match TRBD1. V was clipped by 0 bases and J by 9 bases; unmatched bases: 7. Germline lookup yields CDR1 KGHSH and CDR2 LQKENI. The CDR3 sequence is 14 residues long. Here the CDR3 reads CASSPPGTGYGQYF. The CDR3 nucleotides read TGTGCCAGCTCACCACCCGGGACAGGCTATGGGCAGTACTTC.

The genes are TRBV6-5 and TRBJ2-7; D ambiguous. Germline loops: CDR1 MNHEY, CDR2 SVGAGI. Trimming cost V 1 base and J 3 bases, with 7 bases left between them. This CDR3 spans 13 amino acids. CDR3 sequence (DNA): TGTGCCAGCAGTTACTTGGCCAACTACGAGCAGTACTTC. Amino acid sequence: CASSYLANYEQYF.

The chain uses TRBV11-2 and TRBJ2-1; possibly TRBD2 for D (6 bases). The V end was cut by 2 bases, the J end by 10 bases, with 12 bases between. Germline CDR1 and CDR2: SGHAT and FQNNGV. This CDR3 region has 13 residues. In nucleotides, the CDR3 is TGTGCCAGCAGCTTACGGAGGGAGTGGGAGCAGTTCTTC. Amino acids: CASSLRREWEQFF.

The table lists this clonotype with a few counts. The chain has TRBV5-1 and TRBJ1-4; no reliable D call. Per the germline V gene, CDR1 is SGHRS and CDR2 is YFSETQ. The CDR3 extends over 17 amino acids. Trimming took 3 bases from V and 5 from J, leaving 20 bases between them. CDR3 sequence (DNA): TGCGCCAGCAGCTCCGCCTTACGCAGAACGGGCAATGAAAAACTGTTTTTT. It encodes CASSSALRRTGNEKLFF. The whole variable domain, remainder taken from reference TRBV5-1 and TRBJ1-4, is KAGVTQTPRYLIKTRGQQVTLSCSPISGHRSVSWYQQTPGQGLQFLFEYFSETQRNKGNFPGRFSGRQFSNSRSEMNVSTLELGDSALYLCASSSALRRTGNEKLFFGSGTQLSVL.